Presented here are 5 T cell receptor beta chains from one specimen sequenced in a study of blood T cell repertoires in COVID-19. TCRdb's copy holds only in-frame clones and misses some; the assay was immunoSEQ multiplex PCR. The data contain about 400,000 clones, 75% to 90% of them singletons. Sequenced: peripheral blood. These receptors were collected from a woman in her 30s with active or convalescent COVID-19.

The chain recombines TRBV5-1 with TRBJ1-1; 7 bases agree with TRBD1. The germline V gene encodes CDR1 SGHRS and CDR2 YFSETQ. The CDR3 runs to 15 residues. V trimming: 3 bases; J trimming: 3 bases; junction bases outside the gene matches: 8. The CDR3 here is CASSSRQGSDTEAFF. The CDR3 DNA follows: TGCGCCAGCAGCTCCCGACAGGGTTCGGACACTGAAGCTTTCTTT. Variable domain in full (rest from reference TRBV5-1 and TRBJ1-1): KAGVTQTPRYLIKTRGQQVTLSCSPISGHRSVSWYQQTPGQGLQFLFEYFSETQRNKGNFPGRFSGRQFSNSRSEMNVSTLELGDSALYLCASSSRQGSDTEAFFGQGTRLTVV.

This clone has only a few counts. V usage is TRBV6-5 and J usage is TRBJ1-6; 7 positions agree with TRBD1. The CDR3 is made up of 13 amino acids. J lost 4 bases, V lost 6 bases, and 0 bases had no gene match. Per germline, CDR1 MNHEY and CDR2 SVGAGI. The CDR3 spells CASRDRYNSPLHF. CDR3 coding DNA: TGTGCCAGCAGGGACAGGTATAATTCACCCCTCCACTTT.

The chain couples TRBV7-9 to TRBJ1-1; possible D gene TRBD1, 6 bases. Germline V gene lookup returns CDR1 SEHNR and CDR2 FQNEAQ (reference sequence). Trimming took 11 bases from V and 0 from J, leaving 19 bases between them. This CDR3 contains 15 residues. The CDR3 nucleotides are TGTGCCGGGAAGGACAGTGAGGGCCTGAACACTGAAGCTTTCTTT. The encoded protein is CAGKDSEGLNTEAFF. The variable domain in full, completed from reference TRBV7-9 and TRBJ1-1, reads DTGVSQNPRHKITKRGQNVTFRCDPISEHNRLYWYRQTLGQGPEFLTYFQNEAQLEKSRLLSDRFSAERPKGSFSTLEIQRTEQGDSAMYLCAGKDSEGLNTEAFFGQGTRLTVV.

The chain has TRBV7-6 and TRBJ1-1; possibly TRBD1 for D (5 bases). Germline V lookup: CDR1 SGHVS, CDR2 FNYEAQ. The V gene lost 3 bases and the J gene lost 7 bases, with 12 bases spanning the gap. The CDR3 runs 13 residues. CDR3 sequence: CASSFVVGGEAFF. The CDR3 DNA reads as TGTGCCAGCAGCTTCGTGGTCGGGGGTGAAGCTTTCTTT.

V usage is TRBV2 and J usage is TRBJ1-5, with D maybe TRBD1 (5 bases). Germline V gives CDR1 SNHLY, CDR2 FYNNEI. Trimming pared 4 bases from V and 0 bases from J, leaving 16 bases between. This CDR3 spans 17 amino acids. The CDR3 reads CASSVLGPGYSNQPQHF. The DNA of the CDR3 is TGTGCCAGCAGTGTGCTGGGGCCTGGTTATAGCAATCAGCCCCAGCATTTT.